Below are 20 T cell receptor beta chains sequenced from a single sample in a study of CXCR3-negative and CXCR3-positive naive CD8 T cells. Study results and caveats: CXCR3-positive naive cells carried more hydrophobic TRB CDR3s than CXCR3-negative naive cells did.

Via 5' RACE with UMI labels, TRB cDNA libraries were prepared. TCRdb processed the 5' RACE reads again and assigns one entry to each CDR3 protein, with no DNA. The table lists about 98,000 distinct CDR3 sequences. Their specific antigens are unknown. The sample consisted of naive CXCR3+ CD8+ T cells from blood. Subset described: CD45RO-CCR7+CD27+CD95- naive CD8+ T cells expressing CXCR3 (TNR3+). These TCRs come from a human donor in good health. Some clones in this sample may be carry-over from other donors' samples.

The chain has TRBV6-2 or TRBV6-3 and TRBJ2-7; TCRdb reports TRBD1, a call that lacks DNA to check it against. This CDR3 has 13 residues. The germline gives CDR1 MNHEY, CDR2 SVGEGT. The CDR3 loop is CASTQGQPYEQYF.

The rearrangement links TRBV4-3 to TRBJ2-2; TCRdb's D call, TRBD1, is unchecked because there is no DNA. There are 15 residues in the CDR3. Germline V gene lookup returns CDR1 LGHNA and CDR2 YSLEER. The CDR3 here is CASSPTGWGAGELFF.

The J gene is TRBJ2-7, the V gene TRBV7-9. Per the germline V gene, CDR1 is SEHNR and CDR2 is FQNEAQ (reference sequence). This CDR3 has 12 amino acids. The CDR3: CASSFGADEQYF.

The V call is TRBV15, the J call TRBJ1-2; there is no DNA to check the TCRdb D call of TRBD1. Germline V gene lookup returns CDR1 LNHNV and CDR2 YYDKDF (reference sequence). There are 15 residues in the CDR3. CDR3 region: CATSPPQGRNYGYTF.

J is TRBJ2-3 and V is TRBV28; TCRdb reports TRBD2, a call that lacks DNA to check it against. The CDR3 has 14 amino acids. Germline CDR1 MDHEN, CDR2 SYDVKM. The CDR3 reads CASSLRQGPDTQYF. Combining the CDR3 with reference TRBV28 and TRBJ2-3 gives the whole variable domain DVKVTQSSRYLVKRTGEKVFLECVQDMDHENMFWYRQDPGLGLRLIYFSYDVKMKEKGDIPEGYSVSREKKERFSLILESASTNQTSMYLCASSLRQGPDTQYFGPGTRLTVL.

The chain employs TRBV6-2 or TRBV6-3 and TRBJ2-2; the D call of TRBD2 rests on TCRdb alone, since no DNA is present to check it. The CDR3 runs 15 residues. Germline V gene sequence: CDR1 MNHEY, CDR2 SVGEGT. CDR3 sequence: CASSYSIVPRGELFF.

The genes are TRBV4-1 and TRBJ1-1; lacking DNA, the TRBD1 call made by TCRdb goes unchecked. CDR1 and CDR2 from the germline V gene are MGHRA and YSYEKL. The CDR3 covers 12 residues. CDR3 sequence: CASSGGSAEAFF.

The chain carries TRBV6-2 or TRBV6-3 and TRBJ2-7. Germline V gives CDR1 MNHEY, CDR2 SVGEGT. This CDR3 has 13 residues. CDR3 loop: CASSYLSGYEQYF.

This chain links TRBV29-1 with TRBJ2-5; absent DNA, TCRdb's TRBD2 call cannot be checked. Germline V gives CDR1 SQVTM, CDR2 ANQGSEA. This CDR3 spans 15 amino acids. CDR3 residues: CSVEGTSGGQETQYF.

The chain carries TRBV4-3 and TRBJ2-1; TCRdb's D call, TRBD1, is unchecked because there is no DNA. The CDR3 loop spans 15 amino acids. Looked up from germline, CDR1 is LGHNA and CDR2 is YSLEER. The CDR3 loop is CASSQGTGSYNEQFF.

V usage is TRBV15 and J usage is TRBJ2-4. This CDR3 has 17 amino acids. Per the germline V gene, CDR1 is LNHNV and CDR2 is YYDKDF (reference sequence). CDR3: CATSQEGVLTSKNIQYF.

CDR3 amino acids: CASSTEEGGPPSNYGYTF. This rearrangement joins TRBV7-2 to TRBJ1-2. CDR1 and CDR2 (germline): SGHTA, FQGNSA. The CDR3 runs to 18 residues.

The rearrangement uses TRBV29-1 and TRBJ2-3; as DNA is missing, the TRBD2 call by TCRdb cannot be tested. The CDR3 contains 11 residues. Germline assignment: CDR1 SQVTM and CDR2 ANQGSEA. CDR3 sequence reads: CSVSLGDTQYF.

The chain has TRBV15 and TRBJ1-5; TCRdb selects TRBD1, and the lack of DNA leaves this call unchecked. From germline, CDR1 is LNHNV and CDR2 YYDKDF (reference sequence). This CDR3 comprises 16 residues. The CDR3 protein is CATSRDWADTNQPQHF. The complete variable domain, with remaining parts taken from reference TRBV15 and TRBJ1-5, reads DAMVIQNPRYQVTQFGKPVTLSCSQTLNHNVMYWYQQKSSQAPKLLFHYYDKDFNNEADTPDNFQSRRPNTSFCFLDIRSPGLGDTAMYLCATSRDWADTNQPQHFGDGTRLSIL.

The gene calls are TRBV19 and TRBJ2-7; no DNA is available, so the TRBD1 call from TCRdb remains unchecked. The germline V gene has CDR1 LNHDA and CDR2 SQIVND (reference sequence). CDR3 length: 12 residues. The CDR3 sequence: CASSEQEDEQYF.

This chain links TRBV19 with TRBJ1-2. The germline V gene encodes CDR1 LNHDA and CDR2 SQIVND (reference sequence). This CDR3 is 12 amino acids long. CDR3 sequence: CASSILIGGYTF.

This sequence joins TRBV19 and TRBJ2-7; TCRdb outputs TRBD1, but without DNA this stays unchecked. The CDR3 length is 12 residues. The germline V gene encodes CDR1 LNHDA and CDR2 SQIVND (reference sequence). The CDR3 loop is CASSGVSYEQYF.

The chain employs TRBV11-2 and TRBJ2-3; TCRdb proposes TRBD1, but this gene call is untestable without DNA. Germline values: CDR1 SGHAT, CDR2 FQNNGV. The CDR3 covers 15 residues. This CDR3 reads CASSPPQGWGDTQYF.

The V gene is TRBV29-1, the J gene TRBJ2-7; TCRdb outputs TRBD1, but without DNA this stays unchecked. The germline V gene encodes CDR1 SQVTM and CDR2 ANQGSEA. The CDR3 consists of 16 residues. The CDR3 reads CSVEGGQGAKTYEQYF.

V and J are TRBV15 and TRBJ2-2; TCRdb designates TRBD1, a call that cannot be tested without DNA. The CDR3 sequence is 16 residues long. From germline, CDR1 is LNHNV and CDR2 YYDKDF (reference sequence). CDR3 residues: CATSPRVTEYTGELFF.